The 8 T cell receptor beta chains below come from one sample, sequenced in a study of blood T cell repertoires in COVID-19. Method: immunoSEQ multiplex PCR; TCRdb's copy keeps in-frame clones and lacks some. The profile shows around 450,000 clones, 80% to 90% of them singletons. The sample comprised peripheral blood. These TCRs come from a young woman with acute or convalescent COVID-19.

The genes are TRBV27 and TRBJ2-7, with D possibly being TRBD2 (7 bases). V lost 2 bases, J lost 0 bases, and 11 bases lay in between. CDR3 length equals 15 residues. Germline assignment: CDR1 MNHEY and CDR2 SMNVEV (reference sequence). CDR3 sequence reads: CASSLGGARSYEQYF. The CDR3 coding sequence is TGTGCCAGCAGTTTAGGGGGGGCCCGCTCCTACGAGCAGTACTTC.

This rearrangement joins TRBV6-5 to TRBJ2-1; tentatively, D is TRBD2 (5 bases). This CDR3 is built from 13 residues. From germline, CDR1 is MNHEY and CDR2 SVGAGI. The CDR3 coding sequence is TGTGGCACAGCCGTTACGCCTGGACTCCAACCGTTCTTC. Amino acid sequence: CGTAVTPGLQPFF.

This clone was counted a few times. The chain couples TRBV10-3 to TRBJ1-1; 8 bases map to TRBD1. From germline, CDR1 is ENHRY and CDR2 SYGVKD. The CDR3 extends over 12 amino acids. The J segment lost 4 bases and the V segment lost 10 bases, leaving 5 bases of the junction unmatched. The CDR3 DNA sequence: TGTGCCACCGACAGGGGAGGCACTGAAGCTTTCTTT. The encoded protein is CATDRGGTEAFF.

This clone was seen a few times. CDR3 in amino acids: CASSATGTTGELFF. CDR3 nucleotide sequence: TGTGCCAGCAGTGCGACAGGGACGACCGGGGAGCTGTTTTTT. This chain links TRBV6-4 with TRBJ2-2, with 7 positions matching TRBD1. This CDR3 has 14 residues. From germline, CDR1 is MRHNA and CDR2 SNTAGT. After removal of 4 bases from V and 5 bases from J, the junction contained 4 bases not matched to a gene.

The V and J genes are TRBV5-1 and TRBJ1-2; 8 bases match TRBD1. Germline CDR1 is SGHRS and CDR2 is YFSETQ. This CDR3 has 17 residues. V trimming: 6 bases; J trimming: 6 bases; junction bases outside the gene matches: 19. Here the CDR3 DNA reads TGCGCCAGCAAAGGGGGAGGGACAGGCCCGGTCCGTGATGGCTACACCTTC. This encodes CASKGGGTGPVRDGYTF.

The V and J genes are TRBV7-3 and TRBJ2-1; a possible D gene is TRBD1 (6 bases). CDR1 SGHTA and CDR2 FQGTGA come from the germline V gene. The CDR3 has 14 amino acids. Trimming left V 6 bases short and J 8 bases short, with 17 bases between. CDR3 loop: CASSRSRGGDEQFF. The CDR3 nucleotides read TGTGCCAGCAGTCGAAGTCGAGGGGGAGATGAGCAGTTCTTC.

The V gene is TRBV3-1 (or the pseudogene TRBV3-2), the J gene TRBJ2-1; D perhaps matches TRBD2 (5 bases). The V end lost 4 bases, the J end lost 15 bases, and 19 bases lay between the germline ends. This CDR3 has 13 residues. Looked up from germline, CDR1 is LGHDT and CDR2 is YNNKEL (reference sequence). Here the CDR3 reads CASSLGPPGNRFF. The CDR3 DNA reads TGTGCCAGCAGCCTCGGGCCCCCGGGAAATCGGTTCTTC.

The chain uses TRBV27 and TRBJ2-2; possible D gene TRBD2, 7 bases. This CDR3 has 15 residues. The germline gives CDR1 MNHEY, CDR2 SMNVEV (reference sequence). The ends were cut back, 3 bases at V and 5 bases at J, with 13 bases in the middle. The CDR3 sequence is CASSFRGAGTGELFF. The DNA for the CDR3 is TGTGCCAGCAGTTTTCGGGGGGCCGGGACCGGGGAGCTGTTTTTT.